This is a list of T cell receptor beta chains from one sample in a study of T cells in Graves' hyperthyroidism and ophthalmopathy. One entry per CDR3 protein results from TCRdb running MiXCR on the multiplex PCR reads. The data show hundreds of thousands of distinct CDR3 sequences, 14% to 15% seen once. Specimen: blood. These receptors were taken from a man aged 18 to 30 with Graves' ophthalmopathy. CDR3s include the opening cysteine and the closing phenylalanine or tryptophan. A D gene is named only where the DNA matches it firmly. The size entry is marked missing in some rows and otherwise reads once, few, many or a size class.

CDR3,DNA,J,V,D,size,length
CASSLDRAGGGEETQYF,TGTGCCAGCAGCTTAGATCGAGCGGGGGGCGGAGAAGAGACCCAGTACTTC,TRBJ2-5,TRBV7-9,TRBD2,-,17
CSAREGKAGYVLGELFF,TGCAGTGCTAGAGAGGGTAAAGCGGGATATGTGCTCGGGGAGCTGTTTTTT,TRBJ2-2,TRBV20-1,TRBD2,-,17
CSARDLGQGRVHEQYF,TGCAGTGCTAGAGACCTCGGACAGGGTCGAGTCCACGAGCAGTACTTC,TRBJ2-7,TRBV20-1,TRBD1,few,16
CASFNLRGPVYEQYF,TGTGCCAGCTTCAACCTCAGGGGGCCAGTCTACGAGCAGTACTTC,TRBJ2-7,TRBV18,TRBD1,few,15
CASKAAIHGDTQYF,TGTGCCAGCAAGGCAGCCATTCATGGGGATACGCAGTATTTT,TRBJ2-3,TRBV2,-,many,14
CASSPRIPVETQYF,TGTGCCAGCAGCCCGCGCATTCCGGTGGAGACCCAGTACTTC,TRBJ2-5,TRBV6-1,-,many,14
CASSRGQRTDTQYF,TGCGCCAGCAGCCGGGGACAGCGAACAGATACGCAGTATTTT,TRBJ2-3,TRBV5-1,TRBD1,many,14
CASTLWQARSPLHF,TGTGCCAGCACCCTCTGGCAGGCCCGATCACCCCTCCACTTT,TRBJ1-6,TRBV6-1,-,many,14
CAIDRGLVEQFF,TGTGCCATAGACAGGGGTCTCGTCGAGCAGTTCTTC,TRBJ2-1,TRBV6-1,TRBD1,-,12
CASRQTGNTEAFF,TGTGCCAGCAGACAGACAGGTAACACTGAAGCTTTCTTT,TRBJ1-1,TRBV12-3/TRBV12-4,-,many,13
CASSQSGEANTEAFF,TGTGCCAGCAGCCAATCAGGGGAGGCGAACACTGAAGCTTTCTTT,TRBJ1-1,TRBV3-1,-,many,15
CASSTRSTTYNEQFF,TGTGCCAGCAGTACCCGGTCCACCACCTACAATGAGCAGTTCTTC,TRBJ2-1,TRBV6-1,-,many,15
CASSLIWGENTGELFF,TGTGCCAGCAGCTTGATATGGGGGGAGAACACCGGGGAGCTGTTTTTT,TRBJ2-2,TRBV5-6,-,few,16
CASSSQSSGRYNEQFF,TGTGCCAGCAGTTCCCAGAGTAGCGGGAGGTACAATGAGCAGTTCTTC,TRBJ2-1,TRBV27,TRBD2,many,16
CSVWLARSWEQFF,TGCAGCGTTTGGCTAGCGCGGTCTTGGGAGCAGTTCTTC,TRBJ2-1,TRBV29-1,-,many,13
CASRESGYTF,TGCGCCAGCAGGGAGAGTGGCTACACCTTC,TRBJ1-2,TRBV10-2,-,few,10
CASSPGLSTDTQYF,TGTGCCAGCAGCCCGGGACTATCCACAGATACGCAGTATTTT,TRBJ2-3,TRBV7-2,TRBD2,many,14
CASSLGLDRGLEQFF,TGCGCCAGCAGCTTGGGTCTAGACAGGGGATTAGAGCAGTTCTTC,TRBJ2-1,TRBV5-1,TRBD1,many,15
CSARNRDRRGETQYF,TGCAGTGCTAGAAACCGGGACAGGAGGGGAGAGACCCAGTACTTC,TRBJ2-5,TRBV20-1,TRBD1,many,15
CASSEQGGTPTGELFF,TGTGCCAGCAGTGAACAGGGGGGTACTCCAACCGGGGAGCTGTTTTTT,TRBJ2-2,TRBV7-9,TRBD1,many,16
CASSTPGLAGGPAYNEQFF,TGTGCCAGCAGCACTCCGGGACTAGCGGGGGGGCCTGCTTACAATGAGCAGTTCTTC,TRBJ2-1,TRBV12-3/TRBV12-4,TRBD2,-,19
CASSLDWGEAFF,TGTGCCAGCAGCTTAGACTGGGGTGAAGCTTTCTTT,TRBJ1-1,TRBV7-3,-,many,12
CASSQGTSGDTGELFF,TGTGCCAGCAGCCAAGGGACTAGCGGAGACACCGGGGAGCTGTTTTTT,TRBJ2-2,TRBV4-2,TRBD2,many,16
CASSLGGQGFNTIYF,TGTGCCAGCAGCTTAGGGGGACAGGGTTTTAACACCATATATTTT,TRBJ1-3,TRBV7-2,TRBD1,-,15
CASSLGTGGLYEQYF,TGCGCCAGCAGCTTGGGGACAGGGGGTTTGTACGAGCAGTACTTC,TRBJ2-7,TRBV5-1,TRBD1,few,15
CASSPNFNTEAFF,TGTGCCAGCAGCCCTAACTTTAACACTGAAGCTTTCTTT,TRBJ1-1,TRBV6-1,-,-,13
CASSLWDGEKLFF,TGTGCCAGCAGCTTATGGGACGGTGAAAAACTGTTTTTT,TRBJ1-4,TRBV11-2,-,many,13
CASSPGSGATYEQYF,TGTGCCAGTAGCCCCGGCTCCGGGGCGACCTACGAGCAGTACTTC,TRBJ2-7,TRBV19,-,-,15
CAWSEQGSQPQHF,TGTGCCTGGAGTGAACAGGGGAGTCAGCCCCAGCATTTT,TRBJ1-5,TRBV30,TRBD1,many,13
CASRGTSGASYNEQFF,TGTGCCAGTAGGGGGACTAGCGGGGCCTCCTACAATGAGCAGTTCTTC,TRBJ2-1,TRBV19,TRBD2,-,16
CASSRGHWEGTDTQYF,TGTGCCAGCAGCCGGGGGCATTGGGAAGGCACAGATACGCAGTATTTT,TRBJ2-3,TRBV12-3/TRBV12-4,-,few,16
CASSTGDEQFF,TGCGCCAGCAGTACAGGCGATGAGCAGTTCTTC,TRBJ2-1,TRBV5-1,-,many,11
CSARNTGTYSGNTIYF,TGCAGTGCTAGAAACACCGGGACCTACTCTGGAAACACCATATATTTT,TRBJ1-3,TRBV20-1,-,many,16
CASSFSWGANSPLHF,TGTGCCAGCAGCTTTTCATGGGGGGCAAATTCACCCCTCCACTTT,TRBJ1-6,TRBV13,-,many,15
CASSTPTGLAAYTDTQYF,TGTGCCAGTAGTACCCCAACTGGACTAGCGGCTTACACAGATACGCAGTATTTT,TRBJ2-3,TRBV19,TRBD2,-,18
CASSEQGQVEEAFF,TGTGCCAGCAGTGAACAAGGACAGGTAGAAGAAGCTTTCTTT,TRBJ1-1,TRBV6-1,TRBD1,many,14
CASSLDGGTRVTGELFF,TGCGCCAGCAGCTTGGACGGGGGTACCAGGGTCACCGGGGAGCTGTTTTTT,TRBJ2-2,TRBV5-1,-,-,17
CASSTSPVQNTEAFF,TGTGCCAGTAGTACATCTCCGGTCCAGAACACTGAAGCTTTCTTT,TRBJ1-1,TRBV19,-,few,15
CSVDDSRRAFF,TGCAGCGTTGATGACAGTCGTCGGGCTTTCTTT,TRBJ1-1,TRBV29-1,-,many,11
CAAGTSGGDTQYF,TGTGCCGCGGGGACTAGCGGGGGGGATACGCAGTATTTT,TRBJ2-3,TRBV24-1,TRBD2,few,13
CATSPLSNQPQHF,TGTGCCACCTCACCCCTTAGCAATCAGCCCCAGCATTTT,TRBJ1-5,TRBV18,-,many,13
CASSTHESEQYF,TGCGCCAGCAGCACCCACGAGTCCGAGCAGTACTTC,TRBJ2-7,TRBV5-1,-,many,12
CSAALGQGTWSADTQYF,TGCAGTGCCGCCCTCGGACAGGGGACATGGAGTGCAGATACGCAGTATTTT,TRBJ2-3,TRBV20-1,TRBD1,many,17
CASSQVQTYEQYF,TGTGCCAGCAGCCAAGTCCAGACCTACGAGCAGTACTTC,TRBJ2-7,TRBV14,-,few,13
CASSPKLAGYNEQFF,TGTGCCAGCAGTCCAAAACTAGCGGGGTACAATGAGCAGTTCTTC,TRBJ2-1,TRBV28,TRBD2,-,15
CSTDAPNLAKNIQYF,TGCAGTACGGACGCACCAAATCTAGCCAAAAACATTCAGTACTTC,TRBJ2-4,TRBV20-1,-,few,15
CASSYSIVATEAFF,TGTGCCAGCAGTTACTCGATTGTGGCGACAGAAGCTTTCTTT,TRBJ1-1,TRBV6-5,-,many,14
CSASGVSGRVAETQYF,TGCAGCGCATCGGGAGTTAGCGGGAGGGTTGCGGAGACCCAGTACTTC,TRBJ2-5,TRBV29-1,TRBD2,many,16
CASSVALGLAGVPNEQFF,TGTGCCAGCAGCGTAGCTTTGGGCCTAGCGGGAGTGCCCAATGAGCAGTTCTTC,TRBJ2-1,TRBV9,TRBD2,few,18
CASSLGGNTQYF,TGTGCCAGCAGCTTAGGGGGGAATACGCAGTATTTT,TRBJ2-3,TRBV7-9,-,many,12
CASRLARENEKLFF,TGTGCCAGCAGGCTGGCCCGGGAGAATGAAAAACTGTTTTTT,TRBJ1-4,TRBV3-1,-,many,14
CAISEPGGAGTYEQYF,TGTGCCATCAGTGAGCCCGGGGGCGCGGGAACCTACGAGCAGTACTTC,TRBJ2-7,TRBV10-3,-,many,16
CASSASGRGGLNEQFF,TGCGCCAGCAGTGCGTCTGGGCGGGGGGGCCTCAATGAGCAGTTCTTC,TRBJ2-1,TRBV10-2,TRBD2,few,16
CASSYSTEPNTDTQYF,TGTGCCAGCAGTTACTCGACCGAGCCGAACACAGATACGCAGTATTTT,TRBJ2-3,TRBV6-6,-,many,16
CASSQDWRVGGNTEAFF,TGTGCCAGCAGCCAAGATTGGCGAGTCGGGGGGAACACTGAAGCTTTCTTT,TRBJ1-1,TRBV14,-,-,17
CASSVGEGQTYEQYF,TGTGCCAGCAGCGTAGGTGAAGGGCAAACCTACGAGCAGTACTTC,TRBJ2-7,TRBV9,-,-,15
CASSQISRPAQYF,TGTGCCAGCAGCCAGATAAGCCGCCCGGCCCAGTACTTC,TRBJ2-5,TRBV28,-,once,13
CASSQTWARGGNTIYF,TGTGCCAGCAGCCAAACATGGGCCAGGGGTGGAAACACCATATATTTT,TRBJ1-3,TRBV3-1,-,many,16
CASSLLGLAGQNEQFF,TGCGCCAGCAGCTTACTCGGACTAGCGGGACAGAATGAGCAGTTCTTC,TRBJ2-1,TRBV5-1,TRBD2,many,16